The clone carrying this T cell receptor (beta chain) was observed a few times. The data derive from a study of CD8 T cells in ankylosing spondylitis. Germline V CDR1 and CDR2: DFQATT, SNEGSKA (reference sequence). The CDR3 extends over 13 amino acids. TCRdb recomputed calls from the 5' RACE reads with MiXCR, one row per CDR3 protein. The sample has 300,000 to 350,000 distinct CDR3 sequences; around 10% are singletons. The sequence derives from a female donor with ankylosing spondylitis or in good health (not recorded which). Sequencing was done on a sample of blood, either unsorted or a sorted T cell fraction (not recorded which). The chain is built from TRBV20-1 and TRBJ2-7; 12 nucleotides line up with TRBD2. The CDR3 bases are TGCAGCCCCACTAGCGGGGGGACCTACGAGCAGTACTTC. It specifies CSPTSGGTYEQYF.